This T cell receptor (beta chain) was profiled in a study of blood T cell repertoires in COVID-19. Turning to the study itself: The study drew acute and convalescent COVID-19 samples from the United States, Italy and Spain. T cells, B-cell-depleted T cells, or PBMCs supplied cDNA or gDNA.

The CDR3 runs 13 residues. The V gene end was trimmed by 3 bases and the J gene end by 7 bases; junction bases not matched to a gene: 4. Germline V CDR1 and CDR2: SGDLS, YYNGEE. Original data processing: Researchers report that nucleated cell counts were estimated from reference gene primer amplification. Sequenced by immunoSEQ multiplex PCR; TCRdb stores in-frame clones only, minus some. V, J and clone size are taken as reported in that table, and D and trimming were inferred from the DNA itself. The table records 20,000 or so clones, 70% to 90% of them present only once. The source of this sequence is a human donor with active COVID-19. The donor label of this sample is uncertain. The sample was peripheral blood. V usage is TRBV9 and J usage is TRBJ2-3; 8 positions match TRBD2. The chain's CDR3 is CASSALAGHTQYF. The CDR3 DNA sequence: TGTGCCAGCAGCGCTTTAGCGGGGCATACGCAGTATTTT.